What follows are 21 T cell receptor beta chains derived from one specimen sequenced in a study of blood T cells in healthy people across ages. A sample-barcoded 5' primer and a J-beta primer mix were used in a second PCR of roughly 6 to 11 cycles. A single record per CDR3 protein comes from TCRdb applying MiXCR to the 5' RACE reads. The sample consists of around 690,000 distinct CDR3 sequences, roughly 58% of them appearing once. Input material: blood. The receptors stem from a man between 60 and 75 years old in good health.

The chain links TRBV29-1 to TRBJ1-1; D might be TRBD1 (5 bases). CDR3 length equals 12 residues. With 0 bases removed from V and 10 bases from J, the gap between germline ends came to 12 bases. Germline lookup yields CDR1 SQVTM and CDR2 ANQGSEA. The CDR3 bases are TGCAGCGTTGAAGATCCCGGAACAGGAGCTTTCTTT. Its translation: CSVEDPGTGAFF.

V and J are TRBV6-2 or TRBV6-3 and TRBJ2-5; 7 bases are a match to TRBD1. CDR3 length: 16 amino acids. V lost 6 bases and J lost 1; bases outside the gene matches: 11. Germline values: CDR1 MNHEY, CDR2 SVGEGT. The CDR3 here is CASRTAPRTGQETQYF. CDR3 DNA: TGTGCCAGCAGAACAGCTCCCCGGACAGGCCAAGAGACCCAGTACTTC.

This clonotype showed up just a few times. V is TRBV6-2 or TRBV6-3 and J is TRBJ2-5; TRBD2 agrees at 11 bases. The ends lost 8 bases at V and 1 base at J; junction bases unmatched: 3. The CDR3 runs to 14 residues. The germline V gene encodes CDR1 MNHEY and CDR2 SVGEGT. CDR3 sequence (DNA): TGTGCCAGCGAGGGGACTAGCGGCCAAGAGACCCAGTACTTC. It yields the protein CASEGTSGQETQYF.

This chain joins TRBV6-5 and TRBJ2-1, with TRBD1 matching 10 bases. CDR1 MNHEY and CDR2 SVGAGI come from the germline V gene. J gave up 7 bases and V 6 bases, and 9 bases lay outside the gene matches. This CDR3 has 15 residues. The CDR3 here is CASSRRDRGSNEQFF. DNA for the CDR3: TGTGCCAGCAGCCGGCGGGACAGGGGATCAAATGAGCAGTTCTTC.

The chain carries TRBV10-3 and TRBJ2-5; D may be TRBD1 or TRBD2 (5 bases each). This CDR3 spans 14 amino acids. Trimming took 4 bases from V and 1 from J, leaving 10 bases between them. Germline assignment: CDR1 ENHRY and CDR2 SYGVKD. The CDR3, as DNA: TGTGCCATCAGTGCCCCGGGGCGCCAAGAGACCCAGTACTTC. It is translated as CAISAPGRQETQYF.

The table lists this clonotype with a few counts. The rearrangement uses TRBV6-5 and TRBJ2-1; either TRBD1 or TRBD2 may supply D (5 bases each). The CDR3 sequence is 12 residues long. Germline V gene data show CDR1 as MNHEY and CDR2 as SVGAGI. V lost 2 bases, J lost 10 bases, and 9 bases lay in between. The CDR3 DNA reads TGTGCCAGCAGTTACGGGGGAAGGGAGCAGTTCTTC. This gives the protein CASSYGGREQFF.

The table lists this clonotype with a few counts. The chain uses TRBV2 and TRBJ2-7, with 7 bases identical to TRBD1. The ends lost 6 bases at V and 6 bases at J; junction bases unmatched: 8. This CDR3 is built from 13 residues. In germline, CDR1 is SNHLY, CDR2 FYNNEI. The CDR3 spells CASRADRVGEQYF. Written as DNA, the CDR3 is TGTGCCAGCAGAGCAGACAGGGTTGGCGAGCAGTACTTC.

J is TRBJ2-5 and V is TRBV29-1, with D possibly being TRBD1 or TRBD2 (5 bases each). CDR3 size: 11 residues. V was cut by 3 bases and J by 7 bases, with 9 bases left in between. CDR1 and CDR2 (germline): SQVTM, ANQGSEA. CDR3 DNA: TGCAGCGTTGACGGGGCAGGGACCCAGTACTTC. This gives the protein CSVDGAGTQYF.

Details on this clonotype: A much more abundant neighbour one base away suggests this may be a read error. J is TRBJ2-7 and V is TRBV12-3 or TRBV12-4; D is unclear. V was cut by 4 bases and J by 6 bases, with 16 bases left in between. The CDR3 totals 14 residues. The CDR3 sequence: CASSSTQVLVEQYF. The CDR3 DNA is TGTGCCAGCAGTTCGACCCAGGTTTTAGTCGAGCAGTACTTC.

The chain recombines TRBV20-1 with TRBJ2-1; D possibly corresponds to TRBD1 (6 bases). This CDR3 has 15 residues. Germline V CDR1 and CDR2: DFQATT, SNEGSKA (reference sequence). V was trimmed by 5 bases and J by 0 bases, leaving 14 bases between them. This chain's CDR3 is CSAGGRASSYNEQFF. The CDR3, as DNA: TGCAGTGCTGGGGGCAGGGCCAGCTCCTACAATGAGCAGTTCTTC.

This clonotype was observed once. Relative to the germline gene, one junction end is altered; a read error may explain this. The chain uses TRBV28 and TRBJ1-5; D is ambiguous. Germline V gene lookup returns CDR1 MDHEN and CDR2 SYDVKM. The CDR3 loop spans 12 amino acids. In DNA form, the CDR3 reads TGTACCAGCACGCGAGTGGATCAGCCCCAGCATTTT. Protein: CTSTRVDQPQHF.

The chain carries TRBV7-2 and TRBJ2-3; 7 nucleotides line up with TRBD2. The CDR3 covers 15 residues. J was trimmed by 2 bases and V by 2 bases; bases with no gene match: 4. Germline V lookup: CDR1 SGHTA, CDR2 FQGNSA. This CDR3 reads CASSLIAGDTDTQYF. The CDR3 nucleotides are TGTGCCAGCAGCTTAATTGCGGGAGACACAGATACGCAGTATTTT.

This clonotype was counted between two and nine times. The chain joins TRBV11-2 to TRBJ2-5; D may be TRBD1 or TRBD2 (6 bases each). The CDR3 length is 17 residues. Trimming took 1 base from V and 2 from J, leaving 17 bases between them. CDR1 and CDR2 from the germline V gene are SGHAT and FQNNGV. CDR3 sequence reads: CASSLVNPGASQETQYF. The DNA of the CDR3 is TGTGCCAGCAGCTTAGTGAATCCGGGGGCGTCGCAAGAGACCCAGTACTTC.

This clonotype has just one count. The J gene is TRBJ1-1, the V gene TRBV12-3 or TRBV12-4; D unclear. Deletions cut 3 bases from V and 1 base from J, with 15 bases between. The CDR3 length is 16 residues. CDR3 sequence reads: CASSLVGGEPNTEAFF. The CDR3, as DNA: TGTGCCAGCAGTTTGGTAGGCGGGGAACCGAACACTGAAGCTTTCTTT.

This sequence joins TRBV7-8 and TRBJ1-5; TRBD1 matches at 9 bases. The CDR3 has 18 amino acids. Trimming at V came to 5 bases and at J to 3 bases, leaving 14 bases not matched to a gene. Germline CDR1 SGHVS, CDR2 FQNEAQ. The CDR3 region has the DNA TGTGCCAGCAGCACTCCTGAGGGGCCACAGGGGGCCAATCAGCCCCAGCATTTT. Translation gives CASSTPEGPQGANQPQHF.

The V gene is TRBV11-2, the J gene TRBJ2-5; D is perhaps TRBD2 (5 bases). The assigned J gene may be wrong: the sequence end matches TRBJ2-7 better. There are 13 residues in the CDR3. Germline-derived CDR1 and CDR2 are SGHAT and FQNNGV. The CDR3 DNA reads as TGTGCCAGCAGCTTCGGGGTTATGGGCGAGCAGTACTTC. Protein sequence: CASSFGVMGEQYF.

This chain links TRBV7-7 with TRBJ2-1; tentative D call: TRBD1 (6 bases). CDR3 length: 15 residues. Trimming cost V 1 base and J 2 bases, with 9 bases left between them. CDR1 and CDR2 (germline): SSHAT, FNYEAQ (reference sequence). The CDR3 bases are TGTGCCAGCAGCTTAGACAGGGCAACCTACAATGAGCAGTTCTTC. This gives the protein CASSLDRATYNEQFF. The complete variable domain, with remaining parts taken from reference TRBV7-7 and TRBJ2-1, reads GAGVSQSPRYKVTKRGQDVTLRCDPISSHATLYWYQQALGQGPEFLTYFNYEAQPDKSGLPSDRFSAERPEGSISTLTIQRTEQRDSAMYRCASSLDRATYNEQFFGPGTRLTVL.

The chain joins TRBV20-1 to TRBJ2-5; no clear D gene. V lost 3 bases to trimming and J lost 0 bases, with 8 bases between them. The CDR3 extends over 13 amino acids. In germline, CDR1 is DFQATT, CDR2 SNEGSKA (reference sequence). The CDR3, as DNA: TGCAGTGCTAGTGCGGATTACCAAGAGACCCAGTACTTC. Amino acids: CSASADYQETQYF.

The chain links TRBV20-1 to TRBJ2-1; the D gene is possibly TRBD2 (6 bases). The J call could be wrong; TRBJ2-7 is a better fit for the DNA end. Germline CDR1 DFQATT, CDR2 SNEGSKA (reference sequence). This CDR3 has 16 amino acids. The CDR3 DNA is TGCAGTGCTAGACCATTAACTAGCCTGGCTTTCAATGAGCAGTACTTC. Its protein product is CSARPLTSLAFNEQYF.

This clonotype has a handful of counts. The chain recombines TRBV18 with TRBJ2-5; 10 bases are a match to TRBD1. The CDR3 consists of 17 residues. CDR1 and CDR2 (germline): KGHSH, LQKENI. J gave up 1 base and V 6 bases, and 11 bases lay outside the gene matches. The CDR3 nucleotides read TGTGCCAGCTCGCGACGGTTCCGGGACAGGGGCCAAGAGACCCAGTACTTC. Translation gives CASSRRFRDRGQETQYF.

V gene TRBV12-3 or TRBV12-4 combines with J gene TRBJ2-3, with D perhaps matching TRBD1 (6 bases). This CDR3 comprises 14 residues. Trimming pared 4 bases from V and 5 bases from J, leaving 13 bases between. The CDR3 sequence is CASSSTEQGDTQYF. The CDR3, as DNA: TGTGCCAGCAGTTCAACCGAACAGGGAGATACGCAGTATTTT.